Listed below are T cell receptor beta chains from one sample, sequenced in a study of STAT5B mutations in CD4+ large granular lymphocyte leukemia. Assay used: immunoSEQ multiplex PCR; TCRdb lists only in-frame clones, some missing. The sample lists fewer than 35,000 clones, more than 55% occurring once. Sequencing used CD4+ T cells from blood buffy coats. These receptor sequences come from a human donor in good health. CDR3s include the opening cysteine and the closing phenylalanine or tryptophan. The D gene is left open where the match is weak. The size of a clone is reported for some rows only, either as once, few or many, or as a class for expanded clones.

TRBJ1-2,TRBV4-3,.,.,CASSQELSYGYTF,TGCGCCAGCAGCCAAGAACTCTCTTATGGCTACACCTTC
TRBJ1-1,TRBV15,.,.,CATSRVPGQPNTEAFF,TGTGCCACCAGCAGAGTCCCCGGACAGCCAAACACTGAAGCTTTCTTT
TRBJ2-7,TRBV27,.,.,CASRRLGAQGEQYF,TGTGCCAGCCGACGGCTGGGGGCCCAGGGGGAGCAGTACTTC
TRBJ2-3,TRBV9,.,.,CASSFVTGTSTDTQYF,TGTGCCAGCAGCTTTGTGACAGGGACTAGCACAGATACGCAGTATTTT
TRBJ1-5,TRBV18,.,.,CASSPYEGQPQHF,TGTGCCAGCTCACCGTATGAGGGCCAGCCCCAGCATTTT
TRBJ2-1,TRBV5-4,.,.,CASSLVQNEQFF,TGTGCCAGCAGCTTGGTACAAAATGAGCAGTTCTTC
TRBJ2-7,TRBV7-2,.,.,CASSLEPLSSYEQYF,TGTGCCAGCAGCTTAGAGCCCCTCAGCTCCTACGAGCAGTACTTC
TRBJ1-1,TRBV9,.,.,CASSVATDGQVLF,TGTGCCAGCAGCGTAGCGACGGACGGGCAGGTCTTGTTT
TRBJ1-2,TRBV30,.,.,CAWSKVWGYGYTF,TGTGCCTGGAGTAAGGTGTGGGGGTATGGCTACACCTTC
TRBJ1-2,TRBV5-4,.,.,CASSPPPGTNYGYTF,TGTGCCAGCAGCCCTCCCCCAGGGACTAACTATGGCTACACCTTC
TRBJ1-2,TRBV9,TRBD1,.,CASSVGGQGYGYTF,TGTGCCAGCAGCGTAGGAGGACAGGGATATGGCTACACCTTC
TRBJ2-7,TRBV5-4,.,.,CASSLTPTYEQYF,TGTGCCAGCAGCTTGACCCCTACCTACGAGCAGTACTTC
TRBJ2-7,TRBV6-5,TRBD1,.,CASRLGQGSYEQYF,TGTGCCAGCAGACTGGGACAGGGATCCTACGAGCAGTACTTC
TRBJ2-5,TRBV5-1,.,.,CASSLPEETQYF,TGCGCCAGCAGCTTGCCAGAAGAGACCCAGTACTTC
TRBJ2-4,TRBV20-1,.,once,CSVRDSPGQYF,TGCAGTGTTCGGGACTCCCCGGGACAGTACTTC
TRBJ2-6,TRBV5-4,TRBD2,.,CASRGLAVSSGANVLTF,TGTGCCAGCCGCGGACTAGCGGTTTCCTCTGGGGCCAACGTCCTGACTTTC
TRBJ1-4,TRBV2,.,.,CASNKNGGALNEKLFF,TGTGCCAGCAACAAGAATGGAGGGGCCTTAAATGAAAAACTGTTTTTT
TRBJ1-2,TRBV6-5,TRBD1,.,CASSLLGTGSYGYTF,TGTGCCAGCAGTTTGCTCGGGACAGGGAGCTATGGCTACACCTTC
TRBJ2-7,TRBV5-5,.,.,CASRKYEQYF,TGTGCCAGCAGGAAATACGAGCAGTACTTC
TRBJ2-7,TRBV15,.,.,CATSRDRTGGRDEQYF,TGTGCCACCAGCAGAGATCGTACAGGTGGTCGGGACGAGCAGTACTTC
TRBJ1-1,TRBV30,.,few,CAWSPGLNTEAFF,TGTGCCTGGAGTCCCGGGCTGAACACTGAAGCTTTCTTT
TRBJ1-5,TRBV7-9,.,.,CASSLVAGVSAQHF,TGTGCCAGCAGCTTAGTGGCAGGGGTATCGGCCCAGCATTTT
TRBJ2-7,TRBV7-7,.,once,CASSRILWGEQYF,TGTGCCAGCAGCCGAATCCTCTGGGGCGAGCAGTACTTC
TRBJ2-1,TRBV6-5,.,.,CASSYLGDEQFF,TGTGCCAGCAGTTACCTGGGCGATGAGCAGTTCTTC